Each of the 30 T cell receptor beta chains below was sequenced from the same sample in a study of T cell repertoires in cytomegalovirus infection. TCRdb analysed the reads with MiXCR anew, one entry per CDR3 protein. The sample lists 200,000 to 250,000 distinct CDR3 sequences; about 38% were seen once. Their antigens are not known. The source material was CD8+ T cells from cultured PBMCs, sampled from culture after CMV antigen stimulation. The receptors were gathered from a human donor in good health (CMV status not recorded). Some clones in this sample may be carry-over from other donors' samples.

The genes are TRBV11-2 and TRBJ1-1, with 7 bases aligning to TRBD1. The CDR3 totals 12 residues. The V gene's germline CDR1 is SGHAT and CDR2 FQNNGV. V dropped 5 bases and J dropped 9; count of bases not matched to a gene: 6. CDR3 amino acids: CASSQTTGQAFF. DNA for the CDR3: TGTGCCAGCAGCCAAACGACAGGGCAAGCTTTCTTT. Variable domain in full (rest from reference TRBV11-2 and TRBJ1-1): EAGVAQSPRYKIIEKRQSVAFWCNPISGHATLYWYQQILGQGPKLLIQFQNNGVVDDSQLPKDRFSAERLKGVDSTLKIQPAKLEDSAVYLCASSQTTGQAFFGQGTRLTVV.

This clonotype was counted between two and nine times. CDR3 DNA sequence: TGTGCCAGCAGCTCGACTAGATACGGGCAAGAGACCCAGTACTTC. Translated: CASSSTRYGQETQYF. The chain combines TRBV11-2 with TRBJ2-5; a possible D gene is TRBD2 (6 bases). Germline V gene lookup returns CDR1 SGHAT and CDR2 FQNNGV. V lost 4 bases to trimming and J lost 2 bases, with 14 bases between them. The CDR3 covers 15 residues.

The chain links TRBV10-3 to TRBJ1-1; TRBD1 agrees at 9 bases. The CDR3 is made up of 16 amino acids. The trim removed 7 bases at V and 7 bases at J, leaving 16 bases unmatched. CDR1 and CDR2 (germline): ENHRY, SYGVKD. As DNA, the CDR3 is TGTGCCATCACCGAATCCTATACAGGGGGCGCGGATGAAGCTTTCTTT. Its translation: CAITESYTGGADEAFF.

The V gene is TRBV6-1, the J gene TRBJ1-5, with 7 nucleotides matching TRBD1. V lost 4 bases to trimming and J lost 3 bases; unmatched junction nucleotides: 6. Per the germline V gene, CDR1 is MNHNS and CDR2 is SASEGT. The CDR3 consists of 15 residues. The CDR3 nucleotides are TGTGCCAGCAGTGTCCCGGACAGGTACAATCAGCCCCAGCATTTT. This sequence encodes CASSVPDRYNQPQHF.

This clonotype was seen a few times. This rearrangement joins TRBV27 to TRBJ2-7; 9 bases line up with TRBD1. Germline loops: CDR1 MNHEY, CDR2 SMNVEV (reference sequence). The trim removed 5 bases at V and 2 bases at J, leaving 10 bases unmatched. The CDR3 contains 16 residues. The CDR3 bases are TGTGCCAGCAGTCCCTCAGGACAGGGGAGTCCCTACGAGCAGTACTTC. Translating it yields CASSPSGQGSPYEQYF.

In nucleotides, the CDR3 is TGTGCCAGCAGCTTTTTAGCGGGGGCTTACTACGAGCAGTACTTC. Its translation is CASSFLAGAYYEQYF. The chain couples TRBV7-9 to TRBJ2-7; 9 positions agree with TRBD2. The CDR3 consists of 15 residues. Losses at the gene ends were 3 bases for V and 3 bases for J; bases not matched to a gene: 6. Looked up from germline, CDR1 is SEHNR and CDR2 is FQNEAQ (reference sequence).

V and J are TRBV7-6 and TRBJ1-3; D not resolved. V dropped 6 bases and J dropped 0 bases, with 12 bases sitting between them. There are 15 residues in the CDR3. CDR1 and CDR2 (germline): SGHVS, FNYEAQ. Here the CDR3 DNA reads TGTGCCAGCAGTTCCTACAGTAACTCTGGAAACACCATATATTTT. It translates to CASSSYSNSGNTIYF.

On this clonotype: At one end the junction does not follow the germline gene, possibly because of a read error. The V gene is TRBV27, the J gene TRBJ2-2, with D perhaps TRBD2 (6 bases). Germline CDR1 reads MNHEY; CDR2 reads SMNVEV (reference sequence). There are 13 residues in the CDR3. The CDR3 nucleotides read TGTGCCAGTAGCCTAGGGAAGACGGGGGAACTGTTTTTT. Protein: CASSLGKTGELFF.

This rearrangement joins TRBV28 to TRBJ2-2; the D call may be TRBD1 or TRBD2 (5 bases each). This CDR3 has 15 residues. Germline values: CDR1 MDHEN, CDR2 SYDVKM. V was clipped by 5 bases and J by 2 bases, with 12 bases between them. In DNA, the CDR3 is TGTGCCAGCAGTCTTGGGACGGTCAACACCGGGGAGCTGTTTTTT. Protein sequence: CASSLGTVNTGELFF.

The chain carries TRBV27 and TRBJ1-6; perhaps TRBD1 as D (5 bases). The germline V gene encodes CDR1 MNHEY and CDR2 SMNVEV (reference sequence). The CDR3 is made up of 13 amino acids. Trimming took off 2 bases at V and 13 bases at J, with 12 bases between the two ends. The CDR3 sequence: CASSLMGTRPLHF. CDR3 DNA: TGTGCCAGCAGTTTAATGGGGACTCGCCCCCTCCACTTT.

This clonotype was detected many times. V and J are TRBV7-6 and TRBJ2-5, with a possible D match to TRBD2 (5 bases). The CDR3 spans 13 residues. Germline lookup yields CDR1 SGHVS and CDR2 FNYEAQ. Deletions cut 1 base from V and 4 bases from J, with 7 bases between. CDR3 sequence (DNA): TGTGCCAGCAGCTTAGATCGGGGAGAGACCCAGTACTTC. Amino acids: CASSLDRGETQYF.

The chain has TRBV28 and TRBJ1-5; no clear D. This CDR3 has 17 amino acids. The V and J ends lost 5 bases and 3 bases respectively, with 20 bases between them. The germline CDR1 and CDR2 sequences are MDHEN and SYDVKM. The CDR3 bases are TGTGCCAGCAGTCGTACTAGGGTAGTACAGTTCAATCAGCCCCAGCATTTT. Translated: CASSRTRVVQFNQPQHF.

Turning to this clonotype: One end of the junction fails to match germline, which may point to a read error. This sequence joins TRBV6-1 and TRBJ1-2; TRBD1 agrees at 8 bases. This CDR3 has 13 residues. Germline V gives CDR1 MNHNS, CDR2 SASEGT. DNA of the CDR3: TGTGCCAGCAGCAAACCTGACAGGGGCGGCTACACATTC. It is translated as CASSKPDRGGYTF.

In its sample, this clonotype was seen many times. The rearrangement joins TRBV7-9 to TRBJ2-5; tentatively, D is TRBD2 (6 bases). Germline assignment: CDR1 SEHNR and CDR2 FQNEAQ (reference sequence). V dropped 5 bases and J dropped 2 bases, with 15 bases sitting between them. The length of the CDR3 is 15 residues. The CDR3 DNA follows: TGTGCCAGCAGCCCTTTTGCGGGGAGTCAAGAGACCCAGTACTTC. It translates to CASSPFAGSQETQYF.

This chain uses TRBV7-8 with TRBJ2-2; no clear D gene. V gave up 1 base and J gave up 5 bases, with 8 bases separating them. Germline-derived CDR1 and CDR2 are SGHVS and FQNEAQ. The CDR3 loop spans 14 amino acids. The CDR3 sequence is CASSLVAGTGELFF. CDR3 coding DNA: TGTGCCAGCAGCTTAGTGGCCGGAACCGGGGAGCTGTTTTTT. Full variable domain (missing parts from reference TRBV7-8 and TRBJ2-2): GAGVSQSPRYKVAKRGQDVALRCDPISGHVSLFWYQQALGQGPEFLTYFQNEAQLDKSGLPSDRFFAERPEGSVSTLKIQRTQQEDSAVYLCASSLVAGTGELFFGEGSRLTVL.

This clonotype was counted a few times. The chain carries TRBV7-9 and TRBJ2-3, with D unresolved. The CDR3 covers 13 residues. Per the germline V gene, CDR1 is SEHNR and CDR2 is FQNEAQ (reference sequence). Trimming stripped 1 base from V and 4 bases from J, with 6 bases between. The CDR3 DNA reads as TGTGCCAGCAGCTTAGTAAGAGCAGATACGCAGTATTTT. Translation: CASSLVRADTQYF.

This chain uses TRBV12-3 or TRBV12-4 with TRBJ1-2; tentative D call: TRBD1 (5 bases). CDR3 length equals 15 residues. The ends were cut back, 3 bases at V and 8 bases at J, with 19 bases in the middle. CDR3 in amino acids: CASSFETGGALGYTF. The CDR3 region has the DNA TGTGCCAGCAGTTTTGAAACGGGAGGGGCATTGGGCTACACCTTC.

The chain employs TRBV27 and TRBJ2-7, with D perhaps matching TRBD1 (5 bases). CDR1 and CDR2 (germline): MNHEY, SMNVEV (reference sequence). Deletions cut 5 bases from V and 3 bases from J, with 14 bases between. CDR3 length: 14 residues. CDR3 DNA: TGTGCCAGCAGTCTTACCCAAGGGGACTACGAGCAGTACTTC. Encoded protein: CASSLTQGDYEQYF.

This chain links TRBV7-8 with TRBJ2-7; 11 bases map to TRBD2. CDR3 size: 15 residues. V was clipped by 3 bases and J by 4 bases; unmatched bases: 5. Germline CDR1 reads SGHVS; CDR2 reads FQNEAQ. CDR3 DNA: TGTGCCAGCAGCTTCACGGGACTAGCGGCGTACGAGCAGTACTTC. It translates to CASSFTGLAAYEQYF.

The chain employs TRBV28 and TRBJ2-3, with D tentatively TRBD2 (6 bases). The CDR3 loop spans 20 amino acids. Germline V gene data show CDR1 as MDHEN and CDR2 as SYDVKM. The V end was cut by 1 base, the J end by 2 bases, with 25 bases between. The CDR3 loop reads CASSLLLGAEAVRDTDTQYF. DNA of the CDR3: TGTGCCAGCAGTTTATTGCTAGGGGCAGAGGCCGTGCGGGACACAGATACGCAGTATTTT.

The rearrangement uses TRBV7-6 and TRBJ2-1, with 12 bases aligning to TRBD2. The CDR3 has 14 amino acids. The junction had 1 base not matched to a gene; V was cut back by 4 bases and J by 6 bases. Germline V gene sequence: CDR1 SGHVS, CDR2 FNYEAQ. The CDR3 region is CASSSSGGANEQFF. CDR3 nucleotides: TGTGCCAGCAGCTCTAGCGGGGGGGCCAATGAGCAGTTCTTC.

This sequence joins TRBV12-5 and TRBJ2-1; 7 bases fit TRBD2. V dropped 1 base and J dropped 10; count of bases not matched to a gene: 7. This CDR3 is 14 amino acids long. CDR1 is LGHNT, CDR2 FRNRAP, per germline. This CDR3 reads CASGLALAPLEQFF. For the CDR3, the DNA is TGTGCTAGTGGTTTGGCACTAGCGCCACTGGAGCAGTTCTTC.

The chain combines TRBV7-2 with TRBJ2-1; no definite D call. CDR1 is SGHTA, CDR2 FQGNSA, per germline. This CDR3 spans 13 amino acids. Trimming took off 5 bases at V and 6 bases at J, with 11 bases between the two ends. This chain's CDR3 is CASSHVGPNEQFF. Here the CDR3 DNA reads TGTGCCAGCAGCCACGTGGGCCCCAATGAGCAGTTCTTC.

The chain combines TRBV7-6 with TRBJ2-2, with D hard to call. CDR3 length equals 16 residues. Trimming removed 7 bases at V and 0 bases at J, with 15 bases between. Germline CDR1 is SGHVS and CDR2 is FNYEAQ. Written as DNA, the CDR3 is TGTGCCAGCATACGGCTTCGGCAGACGAACACCGGGGAGCTGTTTTTT. It translates to CASIRLRQTNTGELFF.

This clonotype was detected only a few times. The chain has TRBV27 and TRBJ1-1; D unclear. The CDR3 covers 15 residues. CDR1 and CDR2 from the germline V gene are MNHEY and SMNVEV (reference sequence). V was pared by 5 bases and J by 0 bases, with 13 bases between. The CDR3 DNA reads as TGTGCCAGCAGTAGACCACAGAATATGAACACTGAAGCTTTCTTT. It yields the protein CASSRPQNMNTEAFF.

This clonotype was found a few times. This chain links TRBV12-3 or TRBV12-4 with TRBJ1-1; unclear D gene. Trimming left V 8 bases short and J 5 bases short, with 6 bases between. The CDR3 consists of 10 residues. The CDR3: CASGETEAFF. The CDR3 DNA sequence: TGTGCCAGCGGGGAGACTGAAGCTTTCTTT.

The chain recombines TRBV7-9 with TRBJ2-7, with D tentatively TRBD2 (7 bases). Trimming left V 3 bases short and J 2 bases short, with 23 bases between. The germline gives CDR1 SEHNR, CDR2 FQNEAQ (reference sequence). The CDR3 length is 18 residues. Here the CDR3 reads CASSFPTGAGALAYEQYF. CDR3 nucleotide sequence: TGTGCCAGCAGCTTTCCGACTGGTGCGGGGGCCCTTGCCTACGAGCAGTACTTC.

Here the CDR3 DNA reads TGTGCCATCAGTGTGGGAGCGAACACTGAAGCTTTCTTT. It specifies CAISVGANTEAFF. The V call is TRBV10-3, the J call TRBJ1-1; D remains unclear. Trimming shortened V by 4 bases and J by 1 base, and 7 bases separated the two germline ends. CDR1 ENHRY and CDR2 SYGVKD come from the germline V gene. The CDR3 extends over 13 amino acids.

The CDR3 nucleotides read TGTGCCAGCAGCCCTGACATACGACTGGAAACCAAATTTTACACTGAAGCTTTCTTT. This encodes CASSPDIRLETKFYTEAFF. V and J are TRBV11-2 and TRBJ1-1; D uncertain. Germline-derived CDR1 and CDR2 are SGHAT and FQNNGV. The CDR3 extends over 19 amino acids. V was cut by 5 bases and J by 3 bases, with 28 bases left in between.

This clonotype was picked up a small number of times. The chain combines TRBV12-3 or TRBV12-4 with TRBJ2-3, with TRBD2 matching over 8 bases. V was pared by 4 bases and J by 1 base, with 13 bases of the junction left unmatched. The CDR3 sequence is 18 residues long. CDR3 in DNA: TGTGCCAGCAGTTCCACCAGCGGGGGCCCCACTCGCACAGATACGCAGTATTTT. Its protein product is CASSSTSGGPTRTDTQYF.